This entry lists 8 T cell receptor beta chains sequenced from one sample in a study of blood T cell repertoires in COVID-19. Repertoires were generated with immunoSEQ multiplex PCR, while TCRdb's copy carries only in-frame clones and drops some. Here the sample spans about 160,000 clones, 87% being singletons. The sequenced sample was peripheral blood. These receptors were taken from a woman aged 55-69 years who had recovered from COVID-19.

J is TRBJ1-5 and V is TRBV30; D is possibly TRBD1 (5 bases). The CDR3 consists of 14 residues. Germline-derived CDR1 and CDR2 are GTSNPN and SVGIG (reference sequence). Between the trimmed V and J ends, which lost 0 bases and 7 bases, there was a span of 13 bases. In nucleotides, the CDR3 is TGTGCCTGGAGTGTACTCGGGGGAGGGCAGCCCCAGCATTTT. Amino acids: CAWSVLGGGQPQHF.

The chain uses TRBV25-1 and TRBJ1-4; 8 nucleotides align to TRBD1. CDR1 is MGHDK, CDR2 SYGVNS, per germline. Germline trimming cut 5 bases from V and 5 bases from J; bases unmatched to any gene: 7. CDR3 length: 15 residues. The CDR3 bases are TGTGCCAGCAGTCCTCGACAGGGGCGGAATGAAAAACTGTTTTTT. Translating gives CASSPRQGRNEKLFF.

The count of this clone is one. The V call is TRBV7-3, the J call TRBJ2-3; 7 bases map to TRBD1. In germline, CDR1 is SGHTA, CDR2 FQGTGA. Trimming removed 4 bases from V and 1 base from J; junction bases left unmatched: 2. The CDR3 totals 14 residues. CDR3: CASSSGTGTDTQYF. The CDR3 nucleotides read TGTGCCAGCAGCTCAGGGACAGGCACAGATACGCAGTATTTT.

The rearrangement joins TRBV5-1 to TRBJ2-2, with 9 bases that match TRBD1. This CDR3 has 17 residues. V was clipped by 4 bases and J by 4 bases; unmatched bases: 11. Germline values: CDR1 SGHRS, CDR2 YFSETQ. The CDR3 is CASSLNGLTGGTGELFF. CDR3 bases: TGCGCCAGCAGCCTAAACGGATTGACAGGGGGCACCGGGGAGCTGTTTTTT.

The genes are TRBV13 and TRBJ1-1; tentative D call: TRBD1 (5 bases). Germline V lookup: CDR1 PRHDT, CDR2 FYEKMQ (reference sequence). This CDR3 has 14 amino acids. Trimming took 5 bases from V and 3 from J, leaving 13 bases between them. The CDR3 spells CASSIRTSYTEAFF. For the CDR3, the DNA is TGTGCCAGCAGCATTCGGACATCTTACACTGAAGCTTTCTTT.

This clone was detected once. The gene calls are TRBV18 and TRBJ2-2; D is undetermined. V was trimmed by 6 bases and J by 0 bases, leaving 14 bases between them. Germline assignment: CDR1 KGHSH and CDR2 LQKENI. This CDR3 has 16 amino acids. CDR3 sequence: CASSESQVANTGELFF. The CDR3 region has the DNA TGTGCCAGCTCCGAGAGCCAGGTCGCGAACACCGGGGAGCTGTTTTTT. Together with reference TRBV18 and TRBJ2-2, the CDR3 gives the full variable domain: NAGVMQNPRHLVRRRGQEARLRCSPMKGHSHVYWYRQLPEEGLKFMVYLQKENIIDESGMPKERFSAEFPKEGPSILRIQQVVRGDSAAYFCASSESQVANTGELFFGEGSRLTVL.

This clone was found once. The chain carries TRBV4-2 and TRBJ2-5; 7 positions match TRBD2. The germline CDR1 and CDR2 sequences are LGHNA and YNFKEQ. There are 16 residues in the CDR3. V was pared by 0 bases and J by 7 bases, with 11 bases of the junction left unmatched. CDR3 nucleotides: TGTGCCAGCAGCCAAGAGTATTCCGGGGGGAGGGGGACCCAGTACTTC. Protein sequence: CASSQEYSGGRGTQYF.

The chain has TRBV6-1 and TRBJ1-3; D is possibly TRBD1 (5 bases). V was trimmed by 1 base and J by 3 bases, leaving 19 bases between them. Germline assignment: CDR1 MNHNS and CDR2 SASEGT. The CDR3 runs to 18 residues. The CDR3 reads CASSEGLGPTYGGNTIYF. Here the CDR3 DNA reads TGTGCCAGCAGTGAAGGTCTGGGGCCGACTTACGGTGGAAACACCATATATTTT.